This TCR beta chain was profiled in a study of T-cell reconstitution after alpha-beta-depleted transplantation in children. Construction of the TCRbeta library involved unique molecular identifiers. Each CDR3 protein is one row after TCRdb ran MiXCR on the PCR reads. Here the sample spans a few hundred thousand distinct CDR3 sequences, about 9.4% being singletons. Germline loops: CDR1 SGHTS, CDR2 YDEGEE. The CDR3 runs to 15 residues. V was trimmed by 0 bases and J by 5 bases, leaving 14 bases between them. The chain uses TRBV5-8 and TRBJ2-5, with D perhaps matching TRBD2 (5 bases). This TCR came from a human donor who donated a stem cell graft to a child with acute lymphoblastic leukemia. Source: PBMCs from the stem cell graft donor, taken from the stem cell graft. CDR3 DNA: TGTGCCAGCAGCTTGGGAGTGAGGGATATGGAGACCCAGTACTTC. It codes for CASSLGVRDMETQYF.